The entry below gives a single T cell receptor (beta chain) sequence along with its context. What it binds is not known. This sample stems from a study of T-cell memory formation after mild COVID-19. From the 5' RACE reads, TCRdb called clonotypes with MiXCR, one entry per CDR3 protein. The table lists hundreds of thousands of distinct CDR3 sequences, more than 20% of them singletons. General study findings and limits: Nothing confirmed that second-wave clones peaking on day 37 were specific for SARS-CoV-2. Detection of some responders pre-infection suggested pre-existing cross-reactive memory T cells participated. Clones shrinking between day 15 and 85 showed a balanced CD4/CD8 split, and those that grew later tilted toward CD4+.

CDR3 length equals 15 residues. J gave up 3 bases and V 3 bases, and 4 bases lay outside the gene matches. Germline CDR1 DFQATT, CDR2 SNEGSKA (reference sequence). The TCR originated in an adult woman who had mild COVID-19 (a few samples of this study predate the infection). Cell type and time point are not known. The sequenced sample was PBMCs or a T cell subset sorted from them (not recorded which). This rearrangement joins TRBV20-1 to TRBJ2-1, with 11 positions matching TRBD2. DNA for the CDR3: TGCAGTGCTAGCCCTACTAGCGGGGGCTACAATGAGCAGTTCTTC. Translation gives CSASPTSGGYNEQFF.